These 9 T cell receptor beta chains came from one sample sequenced in a study of blood T cell repertoires in COVID-19. Measured with immunoSEQ multiplex PCR; TCRdb has only the in-frame clones, and not every one. Of roughly 140,000 clones listed, 75% to 90% were seen once; the top ten hold roughly 3.9%. Sequenced material: peripheral blood. The origin of the receptors is a woman of 80 years or more with acute or convalescent COVID-19.

This clone was recorded once. The chain links TRBV7-2 to TRBJ2-3, with 16 nucleotides matching TRBD2. Germline CDR1 reads SGHTA; CDR2 reads FQGNSA. J lost 4 bases, V lost 5 bases, and 3 bases had no gene match. The CDR3 contains 16 residues. This CDR3 is CASSGGTSGGADTQYF. For the CDR3, the DNA is TGTGCCAGCAGCGGAGGGACTAGCGGGGGGGCAGATACGCAGTATTTT.

This chain joins TRBV5-1 and TRBJ2-7; 9 bases align to TRBD2. The CDR3 runs 15 residues. The V segment lost 4 bases and the J segment 4 bases; nucleotides outside the gene matches: 9. Germline V gene lookup returns CDR1 SGHRS and CDR2 YFSETQ. The chain's CDR3 is CASSPLAGSRYEQYF. CDR3 sequence (DNA): TGCGCCAGCAGCCCCCTAGCGGGATCAAGGTACGAGCAGTACTTC.

The chain links TRBV20-1 to TRBJ2-1; D may be TRBD2 (6 bases). Trimming took off 3 bases at V and 4 bases at J, with 10 bases between the two ends. The CDR3 is 13 residues long. Germline loops: CDR1 DFQATT, CDR2 SNEGSKA (reference sequence). CDR3 nucleotides: TGCAGTGCTAGTCTTGGACTATACAATGAGCAGTTCTTC. It translates to CSASLGLYNEQFF.

The chain employs TRBV19 and TRBJ2-2; TRBD2 matches at 7 bases. The trim removed 5 bases at V and 5 bases at J, leaving 14 bases unmatched. The CDR3 is made up of 17 amino acids. Germline V gene sequence: CDR1 LNHDA, CDR2 SQIVND (reference sequence). The CDR3 is CASSPIRLAVGTGELFF. The CDR3 DNA is TGTGCCAGTAGTCCCATCCGTCTAGCGGTGGGGACCGGGGAGCTGTTTTTT.

The V call is TRBV5-1, the J call TRBJ2-2; 9 bases line up with TRBD1. The V segment lost 4 bases and the J segment 3 bases; nucleotides outside the gene matches: 7. The CDR3 has 16 amino acids. Germline CDR1 is SGHRS and CDR2 is YFSETQ. This CDR3 is CASSQYRGPYTGELFF. The CDR3 bases are TGCGCCAGCAGCCAGTACAGGGGGCCGTACACCGGGGAGCTGTTTTTT.

This clone was seen only a few times. The chain joins TRBV11-2 to TRBJ2-1; 10 bases line up with TRBD1. V dropped 1 base and J dropped 8; count of bases not matched to a gene: 5. Germline V CDR1 and CDR2: SGHAT, FQNNGV. The length of the CDR3 is 15 residues. CDR3 nucleotide sequence: TGTGCCAGCAGCTTAGGTATGACAGGGGGCTATGAGCAGTTCTTC. This translates into CASSLGMTGGYEQFF.

This chain connects TRBV3-1 (or the pseudogene TRBV3-2) to TRBJ1-2, with no clear D. V gave up 5 bases and J gave up 6 bases, with 19 bases separating them. This CDR3 is 15 amino acids long. CDR1 is LGHDT, CDR2 YNNKEL, per germline (reference sequence). CDR3 sequence (DNA): TGTGCCAGCAGCGATATGCTGACGGGAAGAGATGGCTACACCTTC. This codes for CASSDMLTGRDGYTF.

The chain combines TRBV7-9 with TRBJ2-1; 7 positions agree with TRBD2. The CDR3 spans 14 residues. J gave up 3 bases and V 3 bases, and 2 bases lay outside the gene matches. CDR1 SEHNR and CDR2 FQNEAQ come from the germline V gene (reference sequence). The CDR3 region is CASSFPSGYNEQFF. The CDR3 region has the DNA TGTGCCAGCAGCTTTCCTAGCGGCTACAATGAGCAGTTCTTC.

This chain joins TRBV28 and TRBJ2-2, with no clear D. With 5 bases removed from V and 1 base from J, the gap between germline ends came to 8 bases. CDR1 is MDHEN and CDR2 is SYDVKM in the germline V gene. The CDR3 covers 14 residues. CDR3: CASSPPRNTGELFF. The CDR3 DNA reads as TGTGCCAGCAGTCCCCCCCGGAACACCGGGGAGCTGTTTTTT.